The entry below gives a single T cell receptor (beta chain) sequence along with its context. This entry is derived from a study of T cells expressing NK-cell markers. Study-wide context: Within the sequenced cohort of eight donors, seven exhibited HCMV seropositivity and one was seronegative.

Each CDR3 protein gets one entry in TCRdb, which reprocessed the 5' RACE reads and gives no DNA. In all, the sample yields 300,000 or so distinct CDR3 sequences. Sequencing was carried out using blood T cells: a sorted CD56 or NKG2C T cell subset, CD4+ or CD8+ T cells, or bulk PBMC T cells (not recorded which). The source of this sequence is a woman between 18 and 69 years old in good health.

CDR3 sequence reads: CASSGGGLAGGVNEQFF. The chain couples TRBV5-4 to TRBJ2-1; TCRdb returns TRBD2, unconfirmable since there is no DNA. The CDR3 extends over 17 amino acids. The germline gives CDR1 SGHNT, CDR2 YYREEE (reference sequence).